Listed here are 2 T cell receptor beta chains from one sample, sequenced in a study of neoadjuvant anti-PD-1 for oral cavity cancer. Assay: immunoSEQ multiplex PCR; the TCRdb copy retains only in-frame clones and omits some. The table shows 20,000 to 25,000 clones, with more than 40% occurring only once. As for time point: after neoadjuvant nivolumab, at surgical resection. Sequences were derived from tumor tissue, sampled after nivolumab (anti-PD-1) treatment. The receptor set was obtained from a person aged 40 to 85 with oral cavity squamous cell carcinoma.

As concerns this clone: The same CDR3 can be traced to other DNA sequences in this sample. The V gene is TRBV4-1, the J gene TRBJ1-6; D unclear. V dropped 0 bases and J dropped 6 bases, with 6 bases sitting between them. The germline CDR1 and CDR2 sequences are MGHRA and YSYEKL. This CDR3 contains 14 residues. CDR3 sequence reads: CASSQDRGNSPLHF. In nucleotides, the CDR3 is TGCGCCAGCAGCCAAGATCGGGGTAATTCACCCCTCCACTTT.

This clone was seen a handful of times. The chain couples TRBV7-8 to TRBJ1-5; 10 nucleotides align to TRBD1. CDR1 and CDR2 (germline): SGHVS, FQNEAQ. The CDR3 totals 14 residues. V gave up 3 bases and J gave up 5 bases; unmatched junction bases: 1. The CDR3 DNA reads TGTGCCAGCAGCTTGGACAGGGGGGATCAGCCCCAGCATTTT. This gives the protein CASSLDRGDQPQHF.